The clone carrying this T cell receptor (beta chain) showed up just a few times. The data stem from a study of T cell changes during pregnancy in multiple sclerosis. Germline V gene lookup returns CDR1 GTSNPN and CDR2 SVGIG (reference sequence). The CDR3 loop spans 14 amino acids. Trimming took 5 bases from V and 10 from J; bases not matched to a gene: 16. The assay was immunoSEQ multiplex PCR, and TCRdb's table has in-frame clones only and misses some. This sample carries fewer than 80,000 clones, roughly nine tenths of them seen once, and the ten largest clones take about 0.9%. The chain employs TRBV30 and TRBJ1-1; TRBD1 agrees at 7 bases. This sequence was found in a female donor in good health, enrolled as a control in a pregnancy study. The sequenced sample was peripheral blood, obtained in the first trimester of pregnancy. The CDR3 sequence: CAWATGSTSSGAFF. The DNA for the CDR3 is TGTGCCTGGGCGACAGGGTCGACTTCTAGTGGAGCTTTCTTT.